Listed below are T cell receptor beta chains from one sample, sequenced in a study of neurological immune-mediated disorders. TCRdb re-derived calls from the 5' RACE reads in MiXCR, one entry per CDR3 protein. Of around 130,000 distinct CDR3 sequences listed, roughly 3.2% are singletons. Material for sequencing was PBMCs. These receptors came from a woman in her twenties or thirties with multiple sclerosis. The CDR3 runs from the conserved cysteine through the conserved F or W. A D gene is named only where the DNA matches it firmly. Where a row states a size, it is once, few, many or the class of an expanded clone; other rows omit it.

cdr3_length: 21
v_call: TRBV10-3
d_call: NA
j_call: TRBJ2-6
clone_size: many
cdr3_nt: TGTGCCATCAGTGAGGCCCCAAGAACAGGGACTCATTCCTCTGGGGCCAACGTCCTGACTTTC
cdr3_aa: CAISEAPRTGTHSSGANVLTF

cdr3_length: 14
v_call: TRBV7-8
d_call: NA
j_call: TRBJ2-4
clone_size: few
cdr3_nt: TGTGCCAGCAGCTTATCGGAAGCCAAAAACATTCAGTACTTC
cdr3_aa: CASSLSEAKNIQYF

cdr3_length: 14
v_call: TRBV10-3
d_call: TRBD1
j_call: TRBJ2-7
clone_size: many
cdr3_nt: TGTGCCACAACGAAGAGGGACAGCGCCTACGAGCAGTACTTC
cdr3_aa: CATTKRDSAYEQYF

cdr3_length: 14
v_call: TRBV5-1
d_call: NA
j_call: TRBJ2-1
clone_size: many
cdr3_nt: TGCGCCAGCACGGGGTGGAGCTCCTACAATGAGCAGTTCTTC
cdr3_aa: CASTGWSSYNEQFF

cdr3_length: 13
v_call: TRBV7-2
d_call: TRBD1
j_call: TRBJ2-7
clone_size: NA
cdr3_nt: TGTGCCAGCAACCGACAGGGCGACGACGAGCAGTACTTC
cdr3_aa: CASNRQGDDEQYF

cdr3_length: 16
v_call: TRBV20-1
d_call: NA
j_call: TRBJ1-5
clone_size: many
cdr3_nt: TGCAGTGCTAGAGAACCCACTGGAGCCTCGGATCAGCCCCAGCATTTT
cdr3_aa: CSAREPTGASDQPQHF

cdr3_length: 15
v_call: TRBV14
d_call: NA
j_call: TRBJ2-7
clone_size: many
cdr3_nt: TGTGCCAGCAGCCAAGTTGGCAGGGGGGGTAACGAGCAGTACTTC
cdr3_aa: CASSQVGRGGNEQYF

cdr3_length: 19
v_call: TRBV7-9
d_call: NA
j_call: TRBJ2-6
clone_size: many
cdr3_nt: TGTGCCAGCAGCCCCAAGTGGGGGAGAAATATAACTGGGGCCAACGTCCTGACTTTC
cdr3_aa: CASSPKWGRNITGANVLTF

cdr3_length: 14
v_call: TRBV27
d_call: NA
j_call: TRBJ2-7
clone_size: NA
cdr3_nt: TGTGCCAGCAGTTTACGGCGGGACGCCTACGAGCAGTACTTC
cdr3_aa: CASSLRRDAYEQYF

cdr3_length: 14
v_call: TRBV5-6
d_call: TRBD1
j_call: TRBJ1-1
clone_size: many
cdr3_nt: TGTGCCAGCAGCCTCGGGACAGGGCTCCAAGAAGCTTTCTTT
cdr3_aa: CASSLGTGLQEAFF

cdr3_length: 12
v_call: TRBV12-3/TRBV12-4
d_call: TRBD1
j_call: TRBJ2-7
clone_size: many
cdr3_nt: TGTGCCAGCAGCGGGACAGTCTACGAGCAGTACTTC
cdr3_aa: CASSGTVYEQYF

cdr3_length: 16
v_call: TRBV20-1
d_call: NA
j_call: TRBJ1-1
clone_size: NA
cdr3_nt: TGCAGTGCTCCCCTGCGGGGGCAGGTCGGGAACACTGAAGCTTTCTTT
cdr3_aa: CSAPLRGQVGNTEAFF

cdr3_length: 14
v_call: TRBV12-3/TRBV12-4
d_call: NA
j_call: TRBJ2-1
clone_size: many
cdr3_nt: TGTGCCAGCCGCCCCCGGGTGGCCTACAATGAGCAGTTCTTC
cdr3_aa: CASRPRVAYNEQFF

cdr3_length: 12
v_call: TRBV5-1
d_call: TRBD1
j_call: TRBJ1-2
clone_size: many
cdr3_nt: TGCGCCAGCAGCTTGGGAGACAGGGGCTTGAACTTC
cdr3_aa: CASSLGDRGLNF

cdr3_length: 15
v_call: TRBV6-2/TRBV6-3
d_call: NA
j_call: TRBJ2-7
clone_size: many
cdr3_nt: TGTGCCAGCAGCCCACCACTCCGGGGGACAAACGAGCAGTACTTC
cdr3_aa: CASSPPLRGTNEQYF

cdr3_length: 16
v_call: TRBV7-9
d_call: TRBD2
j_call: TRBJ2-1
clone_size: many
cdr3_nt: TGTGCCAGCAGCTTAGATGCGGGAGGGCCGAGGAATGAGCAGTTCTTC
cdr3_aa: CASSLDAGGPRNEQFF

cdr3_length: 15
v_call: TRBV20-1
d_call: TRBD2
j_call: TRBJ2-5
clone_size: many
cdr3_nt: TGCAGTGCTTCTGGACTAGCGGGCTTCCAAGAGACCCAGTACTTC
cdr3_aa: CSASGLAGFQETQYF

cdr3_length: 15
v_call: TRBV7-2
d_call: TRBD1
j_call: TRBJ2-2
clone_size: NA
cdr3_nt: TGTGCCAGCAGCCTTGACAGGGATCGAGGCGGGGAGCTGTTTTTT
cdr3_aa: CASSLDRDRGGELFF

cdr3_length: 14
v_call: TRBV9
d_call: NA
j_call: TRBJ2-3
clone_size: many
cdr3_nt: TGTGCCAGCAGCCGTCCAGGGAGCACAGATACGCAGTATTTT
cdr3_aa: CASSRPGSTDTQYF

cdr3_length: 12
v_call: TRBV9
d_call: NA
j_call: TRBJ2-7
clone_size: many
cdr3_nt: TGTGCCAGCAGCGGCGACAGCTACGAGCAGTACTTC
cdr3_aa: CASSGDSYEQYF

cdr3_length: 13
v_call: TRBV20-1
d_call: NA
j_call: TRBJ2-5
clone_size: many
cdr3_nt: TGCAGCGCAAATTGGGGGGACGAAGAGACCCAGTACTTC
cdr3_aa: CSANWGDEETQYF

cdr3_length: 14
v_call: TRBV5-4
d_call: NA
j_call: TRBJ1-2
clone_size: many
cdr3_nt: TGTGCCAGCAGCTTGCGCGGGGCACGCGGGGGCTACACCTTC
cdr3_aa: CASSLRGARGGYTF

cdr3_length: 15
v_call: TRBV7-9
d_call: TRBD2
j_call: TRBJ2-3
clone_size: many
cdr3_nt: TGTGCCAGCAGCTTACTAGCGGGGGTCACAGATACGCAGTATTTT
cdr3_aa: CASSLLAGVTDTQYF

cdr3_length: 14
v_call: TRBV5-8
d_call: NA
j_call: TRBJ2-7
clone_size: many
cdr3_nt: TGTGCCAGCAGCTTGATGGGGGGCGGATGGGAGCAGTACTTC
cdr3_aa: CASSLMGGGWEQYF

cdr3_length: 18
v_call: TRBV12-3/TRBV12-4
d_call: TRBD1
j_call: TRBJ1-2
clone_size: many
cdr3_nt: TGTGCCAGCAGTCACTTCCGGACAGGGAATTCTAAAAACTATGGCTACACCTTC
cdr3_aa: CASSHFRTGNSKNYGYTF

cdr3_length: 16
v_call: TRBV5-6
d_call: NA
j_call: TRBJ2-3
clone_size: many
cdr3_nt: TGTGCCAGCAGCTTGAAGGGCCTCAGTAGCACAGATACGCAGTATTTT
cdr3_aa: CASSLKGLSSTDTQYF

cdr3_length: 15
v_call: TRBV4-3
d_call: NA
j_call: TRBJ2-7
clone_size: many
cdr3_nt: TGCGCCAGCAGCCATCGGGACAAGGGCTCCTACGAGCAGTACTTC
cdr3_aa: CASSHRDKGSYEQYF

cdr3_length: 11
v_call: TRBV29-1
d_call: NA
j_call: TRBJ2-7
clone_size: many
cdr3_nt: TGCAGCGTCAACGCGGAAGGTCACCAGTACTTC
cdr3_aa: CSVNAEGHQYF

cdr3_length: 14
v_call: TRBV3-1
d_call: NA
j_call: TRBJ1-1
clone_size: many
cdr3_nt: TGTGCCAGCAGCCAAGATGGTCCCCTCAGTGAAGCTTTCTTT
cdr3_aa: CASSQDGPLSEAFF

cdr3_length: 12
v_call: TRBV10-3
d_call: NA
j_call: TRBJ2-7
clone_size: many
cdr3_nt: TGTGCCATCAGTGATTCCTCGGCCGAGCAGTACTTC
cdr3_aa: CAISDSSAEQYF

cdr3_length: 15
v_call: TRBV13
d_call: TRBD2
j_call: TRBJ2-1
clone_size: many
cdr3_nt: TGTGCCAGCGGTCCACTAGCGGGAGCCTACAATGAGCAGTTCTTC
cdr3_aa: CASGPLAGAYNEQFF